This TCR beta chain was obtained from a study of shared clonotypes between healthy human individuals. Turning to the study itself: Each donor's CD8 memory used one plate, CD8 naive two, each CD4 subset three. General study findings and limits: Sharing across a few donors was seen in 4% to 5% of naive CD4 clonotypes. An effect of sequencing depth on clonotype sharing among donors was expected.

Regarding this clone: Its antigen is not known.

CDR1 and CDR2 (germline): MDHEN, SYDVKM. The length of the CDR3 is 14 residues. V was clipped by 8 bases and J by 0 bases, with 11 bases between them. TCRdb's copy holds only in-frame clones and misses some; the assay was immunoSEQ multiplex PCR. Seen here are 2 million to 2.5 million clones, approximately 95% observed once, and the top ten hold 0.39%. V gene TRBV28 combines with J gene TRBJ1-3; D perhaps matches TRBD1 (5 bases). Sequencing was done on a sample of naive CD4+ T cells from PBMCs. Subset reported: CD45RA+ positively selected. This receptor was taken from a man between 18 and 29 years old in good health. Some clones in this sample may be carry-over from other donors' samples. CDR3 in amino acids: CASDDRSSGNTIYF. CDR3 in DNA: TGTGCCAGCGACGACAGAAGCTCTGGAAACACCATATATTTT.